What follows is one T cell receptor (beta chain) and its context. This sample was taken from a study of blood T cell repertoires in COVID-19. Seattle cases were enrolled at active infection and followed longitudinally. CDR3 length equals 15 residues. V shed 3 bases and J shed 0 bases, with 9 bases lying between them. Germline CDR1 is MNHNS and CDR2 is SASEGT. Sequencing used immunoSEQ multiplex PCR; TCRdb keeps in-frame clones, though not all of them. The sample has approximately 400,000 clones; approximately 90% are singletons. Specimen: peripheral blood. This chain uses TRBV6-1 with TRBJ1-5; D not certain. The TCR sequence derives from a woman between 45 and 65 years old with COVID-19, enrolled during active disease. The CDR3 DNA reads TGTGCCAGCAGTGAGGGCACTTTTAGCAATCAGCCCCAGCATTTT. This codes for CASSEGTFSNQPQHF.